Listed below are T cell receptor beta chains from one sample, sequenced in a study of cytomegalovirus exposure and HLA in healthy donors. Generated by immunoSEQ multiplex PCR, the TCRdb table keeps only in-frame clones and is missing some. The table has some 190,000 clones, 87% seen once. Material: PBMCs. The receptor source for this set is a boy aged 2 to 10 in good health and CMV-seronegative. CDR3s include the opening cysteine and the closing phenylalanine or tryptophan. The order of the fields is V gene, J gene, D gene, CDR3 length, clone size, CDR3 DNA, CDR3 protein. A D gene is named only where the DNA matches it firmly. Only part of the rows carry a size: once, few, many, or a class if the clone is expanded.

TRBV28	TRBJ2-5	.	15	.	TGTGCCAGCAGTTTAGAAGCAGGGGCTCAAGAGACCCAGTACTTC	CASSLEAGAQETQYF
TRBV6-4	TRBJ2-7	.	14	.	TGTGCCAGCAACCGACCAGCAACAGCCTACGAGCAGTACTTC	CASNRPATAYEQYF
TRBV4-1	TRBJ2-3	.	13	.	TGCGCCAGCAGCCCCCCCTCCACAGATACGCAGTATTTT	CASSPPSTDTQYF
TRBV28	TRBJ1-5	.	15	.	TGTGCCAGCGCGGAATGGGGTCGCGGGAGTCAGCCCCAGCATTTT	CASAEWGRGSQPQHF
TRBV28	TRBJ2-7	TRBD2	18	.	TGTGCCAGCAGTTTCCCCCTCACACTAGCGGAGGGATCCTACGAGCAGTACTTC	CASSFPLTLAEGSYEQYF
TRBV4-2	TRBJ2-1	TRBD2	16	.	TGTGCCAGCAGCCAAGAGGGGCTAGCGGACTACAATGAGCAGTTCTTC	CASSQEGLADYNEQFF
TRBV9	TRBJ1-2	TRBD1	15	.	TGTGCCAGCAGCCCCGGGACAGGCGGAGCGTATGGCTACACCTTC	CASSPGTGGAYGYTF
TRBV19	TRBJ2-3	TRBD2	14	.	TGTGCCAGTGGCCTTAGCGGGAGGCCCGATACGCAGTATTTT	CASGLSGRPDTQYF
TRBV2	TRBJ1-5	.	15	few	TGTGCCAGCAGTGAGAGCGCCGGGTACAATCAGCCCCAGCATTTT	CASSESAGYNQPQHF
TRBV5-1	TRBJ1-3	TRBD1	15	.	TGCGCCAGCAGCTCGGACAGGGCGTCTGGAGGCACCATATATTTT	CASSSDRASGGTIYF
TRBV4-1	TRBJ2-5	TRBD2	15	.	TGCGCCAGCAGCCCGTGGGGGGGGGATTATGAGACCCAGTACTTC	CASSPWGGDYETQYF
TRBV27	TRBJ2-7	.	11	.	TGTGCCATCCAGGGCCGCGGCGAGCAGTACTTC	CAIQGRGEQYF
TRBV5-1	TRBJ2-7	TRBD1	16	once	TGCGCCAGCAGCTCGGATTGGGACAGATACTCCTACGAGCAGTACTTC	CASSSDWDRYSYEQYF
TRBV9	TRBJ2-5	TRBD2	16	.	TGTGCCAGCAGCGTAGAGGCGGGGGGGGCAGAAGAGACCCAGTACTTC	CASSVEAGGAEETQYF
TRBV6-4	TRBJ1-2	.	13	.	TGTGCCAGCAGTGACACCCAGGGTTCTGGCTACACCTTC	CASSDTQGSGYTF
TRBV9	TRBJ2-2	TRBD2	15	.	TGTGCCAGCAGCGTAGATAGCGGGGGGACCGGGGAGCTGTTTTTT	CASSVDSGGTGELFF
TRBV7-9	TRBJ2-7	.	15	.	TGTGCCAGCAGCCTCCCAGGCGATCCCGCCTACGAGCAGTACTTC	CASSLPGDPAYEQYF